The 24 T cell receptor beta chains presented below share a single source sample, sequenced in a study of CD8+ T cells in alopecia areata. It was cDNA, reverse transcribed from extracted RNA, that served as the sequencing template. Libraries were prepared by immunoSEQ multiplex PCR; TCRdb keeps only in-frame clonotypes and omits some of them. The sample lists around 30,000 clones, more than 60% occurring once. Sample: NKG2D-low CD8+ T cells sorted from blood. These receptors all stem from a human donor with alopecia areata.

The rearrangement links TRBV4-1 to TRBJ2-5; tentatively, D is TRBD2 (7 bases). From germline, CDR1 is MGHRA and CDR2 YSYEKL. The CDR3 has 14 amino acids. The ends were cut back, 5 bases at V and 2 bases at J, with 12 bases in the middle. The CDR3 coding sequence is TGCGCCAGCAGCAGGGGGACTACGCAAGAGACCCAGTACTTC. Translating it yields CASSRGTTQETQYF.

CDR3 bases: TGCGCCAGCAGCTTGGGCGCTGACAGCTACGAGCAGTACTTC. Amino acids: CASSLGADSYEQYF. This chain joins TRBV5-1 and TRBJ2-7; possible D gene TRBD1, 5 bases. CDR1 SGHRS and CDR2 YFSETQ come from the germline V gene. Trimming pared 0 bases from V and 3 bases from J, leaving 10 bases between. This CDR3 spans 14 amino acids.

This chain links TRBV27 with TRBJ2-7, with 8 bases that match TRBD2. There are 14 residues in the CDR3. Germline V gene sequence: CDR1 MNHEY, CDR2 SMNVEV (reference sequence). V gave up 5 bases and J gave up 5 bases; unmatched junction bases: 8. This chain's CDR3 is CASSPRLAMDEQYF. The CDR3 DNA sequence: TGTGCCAGCAGTCCTAGACTAGCGATGGACGAGCAGTACTTC.

The CDR3 protein is CASGQGETYEQYF. The CDR3 DNA follows: TGCGCCAGCGGACAGGGGGAGACCTACGAGCAGTACTTC. The J gene is TRBJ2-7, the V gene TRBV10-2; the match to TRBD1 covers 10 bases. This CDR3 has 13 amino acids. CDR1 and CDR2 (germline): WSHSY, SAAADI. The trim removed 8 bases at V and 2 bases at J, leaving 3 bases unmatched.

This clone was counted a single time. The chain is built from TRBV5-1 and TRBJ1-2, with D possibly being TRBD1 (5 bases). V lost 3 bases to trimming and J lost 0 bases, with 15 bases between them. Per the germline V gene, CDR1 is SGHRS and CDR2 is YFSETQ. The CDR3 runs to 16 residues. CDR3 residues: CASSSRISGANYGYTF. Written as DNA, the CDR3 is TGCGCCAGCAGCTCCCGAATTTCGGGGGCTAACTATGGCTACACCTTC.

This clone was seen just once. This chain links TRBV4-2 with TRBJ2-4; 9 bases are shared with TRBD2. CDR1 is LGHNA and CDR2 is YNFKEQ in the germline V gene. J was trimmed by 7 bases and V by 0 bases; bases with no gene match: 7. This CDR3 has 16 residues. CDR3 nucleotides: TGTGCCAGCAGCCAAGATATGAGCGGGGGGCCTAACATTCAGTACTTC. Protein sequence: CASSQDMSGGPNIQYF.

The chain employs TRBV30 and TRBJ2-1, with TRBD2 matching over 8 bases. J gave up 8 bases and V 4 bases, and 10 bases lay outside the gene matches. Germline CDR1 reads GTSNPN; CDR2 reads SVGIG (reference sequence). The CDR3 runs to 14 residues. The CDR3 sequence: CAWTSSGGFHEQFF. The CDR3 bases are TGTGCCTGGACGTCGAGCGGGGGTTTCCATGAGCAGTTCTTC. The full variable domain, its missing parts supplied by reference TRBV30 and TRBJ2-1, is SQTIHQWPATLVQPVGSPLSLECTVEGTSNPNLYWYRQAAGRGLQLLFYSVGIGQISSEVPQNLSASRPQDRQFILSSKKLLLSDSGFYLCAWTSSGGFHEQFFGPGTRLTVL.

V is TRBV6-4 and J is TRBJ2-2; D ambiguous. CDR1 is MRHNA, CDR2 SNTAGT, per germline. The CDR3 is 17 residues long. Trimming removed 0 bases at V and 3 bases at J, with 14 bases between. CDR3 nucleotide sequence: TGTGCCAGCAGTGACTCGGCTACGGCAGGAGACACCGGGGAGCTGTTTTTT. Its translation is CASSDSATAGDTGELFF.

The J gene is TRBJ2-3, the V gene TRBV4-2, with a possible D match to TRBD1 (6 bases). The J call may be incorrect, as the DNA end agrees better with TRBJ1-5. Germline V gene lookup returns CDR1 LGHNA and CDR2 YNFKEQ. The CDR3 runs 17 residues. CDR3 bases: TGTGCCAGCAGCCAAGAGATAGCGGGGGGCGGGAGAGATACGCAGCATTTT. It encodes CASSQEIAGGGRDTQHF.

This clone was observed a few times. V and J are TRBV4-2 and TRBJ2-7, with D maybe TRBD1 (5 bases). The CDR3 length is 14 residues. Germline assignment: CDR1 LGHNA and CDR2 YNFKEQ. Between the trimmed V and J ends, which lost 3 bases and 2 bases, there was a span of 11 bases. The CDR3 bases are TGTGCCAGCAGCCAGTTCGGACAAGCCTACGAGCAGTACTTC. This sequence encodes CASSQFGQAYEQYF.

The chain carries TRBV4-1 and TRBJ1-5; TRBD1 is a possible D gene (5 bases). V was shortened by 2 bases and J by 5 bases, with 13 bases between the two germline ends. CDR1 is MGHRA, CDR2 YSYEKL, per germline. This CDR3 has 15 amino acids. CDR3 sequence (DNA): TGCGCCAGCAGCCAAATGGTGCTGGGGGATCAGCCCCAGCATTTT. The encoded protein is CASSQMVLGDQPQHF.

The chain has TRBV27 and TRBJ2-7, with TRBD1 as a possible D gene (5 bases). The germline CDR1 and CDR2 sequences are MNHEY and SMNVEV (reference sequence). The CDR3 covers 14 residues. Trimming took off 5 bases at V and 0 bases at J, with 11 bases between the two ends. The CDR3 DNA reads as TGTGCCAGCAGTGCCCCCAGGGACTCCTACGAGCAGTACTTC. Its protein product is CASSAPRDSYEQYF.

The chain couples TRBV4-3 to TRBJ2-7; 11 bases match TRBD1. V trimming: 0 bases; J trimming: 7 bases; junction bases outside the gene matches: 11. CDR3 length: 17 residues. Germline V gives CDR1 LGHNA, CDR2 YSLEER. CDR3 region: CASSQDIPGTGGFEQYF. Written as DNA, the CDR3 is TGCGCCAGCAGCCAAGATATTCCAGGGACAGGGGGGTTTGAGCAGTACTTC.

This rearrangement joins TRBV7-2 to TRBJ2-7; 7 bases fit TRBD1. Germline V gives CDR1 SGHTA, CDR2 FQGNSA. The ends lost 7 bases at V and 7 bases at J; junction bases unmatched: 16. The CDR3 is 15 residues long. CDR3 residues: CASNLGPDRPWEQYF. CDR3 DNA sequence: TGTGCCAGCAACTTGGGACCGGACAGGCCGTGGGAGCAGTACTTC. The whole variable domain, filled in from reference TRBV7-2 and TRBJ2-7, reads GAGVSQSPSNKVTEKGKDVELRCDPISGHTALYWYRQSLGQGLEFLIYFQGNSAPDKSGLPSDRFSAERTGGSVSTLTIQRTQQEDSAVYLCASNLGPDRPWEQYFGPGTRLTVT.

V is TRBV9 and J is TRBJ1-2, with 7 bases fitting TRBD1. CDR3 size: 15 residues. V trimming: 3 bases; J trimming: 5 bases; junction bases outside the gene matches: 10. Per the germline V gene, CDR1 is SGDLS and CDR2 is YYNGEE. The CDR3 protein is CASSGVQGENYGYTF. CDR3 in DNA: TGTGCCAGCAGCGGCGTCCAGGGGGAGAATTATGGCTACACCTTC.

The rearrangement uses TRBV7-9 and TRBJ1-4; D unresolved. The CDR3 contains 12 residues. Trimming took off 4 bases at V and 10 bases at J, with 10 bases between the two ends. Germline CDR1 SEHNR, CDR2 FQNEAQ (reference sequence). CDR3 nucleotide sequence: TGTGCCAGCAGCTCTACGCGTGGAAAACTGTTTTTT. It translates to CASSSTRGKLFF. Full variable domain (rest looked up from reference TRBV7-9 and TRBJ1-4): DTGVSQNPRHKITKRGQNVTFRCDPISEHNRLYWYRQTLGQGPEFLTYFQNEAQLEKSRLLSDRFSAERPKGSFSTLEIQRTEQGDSAMYLCASSSTRGKLFFGSGTQLSVL.

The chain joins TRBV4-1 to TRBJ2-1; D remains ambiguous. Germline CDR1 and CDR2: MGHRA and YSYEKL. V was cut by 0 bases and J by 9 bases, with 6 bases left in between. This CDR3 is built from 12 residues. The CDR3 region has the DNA TGCGCCAGCAGCCAAGATCGGGTTGAGCAGTTCTTC. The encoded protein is CASSQDRVEQFF.

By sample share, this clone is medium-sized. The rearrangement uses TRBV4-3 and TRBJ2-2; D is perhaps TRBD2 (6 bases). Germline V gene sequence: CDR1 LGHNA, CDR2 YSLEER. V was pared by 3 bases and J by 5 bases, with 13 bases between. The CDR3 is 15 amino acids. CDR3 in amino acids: CASSQSDGGTGELFF. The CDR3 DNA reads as TGCGCCAGCAGCCAGTCTGACGGGGGTACCGGGGAGCTGTTTTTT.

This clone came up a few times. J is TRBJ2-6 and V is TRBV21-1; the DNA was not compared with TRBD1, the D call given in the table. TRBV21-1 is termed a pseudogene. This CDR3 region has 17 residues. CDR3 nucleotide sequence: TGTGCCAGCAACCCCGGGACAGGGGAGGCCGGGGCCAACGTCCTGACTTTC. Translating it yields CASNPGTGEAGANVLTF.

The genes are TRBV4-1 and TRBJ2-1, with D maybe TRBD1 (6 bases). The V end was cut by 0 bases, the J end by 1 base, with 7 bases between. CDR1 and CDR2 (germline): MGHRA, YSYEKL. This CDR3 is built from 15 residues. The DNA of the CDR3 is TGCGCCAGCAGCCAAGAAACAGGGTCCTACAATGAGCAGTTCTTC. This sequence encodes CASSQETGSYNEQFF.

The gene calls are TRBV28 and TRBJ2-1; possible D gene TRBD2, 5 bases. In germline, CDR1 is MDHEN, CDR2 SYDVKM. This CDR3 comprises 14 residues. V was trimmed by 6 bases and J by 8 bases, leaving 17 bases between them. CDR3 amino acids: CASSQGGEIHEQFF. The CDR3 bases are TGTGCCAGCAGCCAAGGAGGAGAGATTCATGAGCAGTTCTTC.

DNA for the CDR3: TGTGCCAGCAGCCCCACCGGGACGGCCTACTCTGGGGCCAACGTCCTGACTTTC. This encodes CASSPTGTAYSGANVLTF. The chain recombines TRBV11-1 with TRBJ2-6; D assignment may be TRBD1 or TRBD2 (5 bases each). The V gene's germline CDR1 is SGHAT and CDR2 FQDESV (reference sequence). The CDR3 is 18 residues long. V lost 5 bases and J 0 bases, leaving 17 bases between the germline ends.

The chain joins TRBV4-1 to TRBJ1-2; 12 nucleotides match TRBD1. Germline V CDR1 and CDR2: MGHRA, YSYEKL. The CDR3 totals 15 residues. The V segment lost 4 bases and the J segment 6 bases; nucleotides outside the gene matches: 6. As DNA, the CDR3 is TGCGCCAGCAGCCCCAGGGACAGGGGGCCTGATGGCTACACCTTC. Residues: CASSPRDRGPDGYTF.

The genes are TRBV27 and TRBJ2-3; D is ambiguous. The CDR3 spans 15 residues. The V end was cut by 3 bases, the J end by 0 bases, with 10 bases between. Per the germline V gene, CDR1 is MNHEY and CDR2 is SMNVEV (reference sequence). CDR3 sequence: CASSFRTLSTDTQYF. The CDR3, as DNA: TGTGCCAGCAGTTTTCGTACCCTGAGCACAGATACGCAGTATTTT.